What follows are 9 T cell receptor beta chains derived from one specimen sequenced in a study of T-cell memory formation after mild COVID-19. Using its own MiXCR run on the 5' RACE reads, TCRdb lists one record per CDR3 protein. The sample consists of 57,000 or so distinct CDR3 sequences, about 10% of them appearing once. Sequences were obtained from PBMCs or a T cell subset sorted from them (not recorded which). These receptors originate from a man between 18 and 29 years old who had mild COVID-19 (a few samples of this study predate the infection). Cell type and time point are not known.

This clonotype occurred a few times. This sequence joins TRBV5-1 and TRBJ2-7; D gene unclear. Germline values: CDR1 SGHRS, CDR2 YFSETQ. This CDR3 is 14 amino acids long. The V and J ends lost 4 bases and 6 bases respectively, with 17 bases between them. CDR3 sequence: CASSPLSPDLEQYF. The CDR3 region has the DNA TGCGCCAGCAGCCCCCTTTCGCCAGACCTCGAGCAGTACTTC. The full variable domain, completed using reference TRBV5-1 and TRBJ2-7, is KAGVTQTPRYLIKTRGQQVTLSCSPISGHRSVSWYQQTPGQGLQFLFEYFSETQRNKGNFPGRFSGRQFSNSRSEMNVSTLELGDSALYLCASSPLSPDLEQYFGPGTRLTVT.

Here the CDR3 DNA reads TGTGCCAGCAGCACAGGGGGCGCCTCGTATGGCTACACCTTC. Its protein is CASSTGGASYGYTF. The rearrangement joins TRBV28 to TRBJ1-2; 9 positions match TRBD1. The CDR3 sequence is 14 residues long. Trimming removed 6 bases from V and 5 bases from J; junction bases left unmatched: 7. CDR1 is MDHEN, CDR2 SYDVKM, per germline.

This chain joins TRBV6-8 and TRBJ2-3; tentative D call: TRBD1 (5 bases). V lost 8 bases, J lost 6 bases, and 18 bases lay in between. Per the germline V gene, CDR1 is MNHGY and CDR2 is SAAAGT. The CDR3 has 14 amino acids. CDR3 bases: TGTGCCAGCTCCCAGGTGAAGGCAGGGGATACGCAGTATTTT. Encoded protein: CASSQVKAGDTQYF.

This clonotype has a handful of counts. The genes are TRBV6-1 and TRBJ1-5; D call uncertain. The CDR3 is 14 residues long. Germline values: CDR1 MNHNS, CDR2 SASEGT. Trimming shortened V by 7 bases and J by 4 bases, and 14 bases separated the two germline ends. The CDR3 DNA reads TGTGCCAGCACTCCCGTGGGCGGGAATCAGCCCCAGCATTTT. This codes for CASTPVGGNQPQHF.

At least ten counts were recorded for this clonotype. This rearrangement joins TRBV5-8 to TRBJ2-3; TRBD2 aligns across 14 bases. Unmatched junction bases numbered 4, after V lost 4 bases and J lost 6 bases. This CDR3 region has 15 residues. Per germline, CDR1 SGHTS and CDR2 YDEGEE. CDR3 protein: CASSPGLAGVDTQYF. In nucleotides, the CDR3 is TGTGCCAGCAGCCCGGGACTAGCGGGGGTGGATACGCAGTATTTT. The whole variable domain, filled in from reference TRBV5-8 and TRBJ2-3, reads EAGVTQSPTHLIKTRGQQATLRCSPISGHTSVYWYQQALGLGLQFLLWYDEGEERNRGNFPPRFSGRQFPNYSSELNVNALELEDSALYLCASSPGLAGVDTQYFGPGTRLTVL.

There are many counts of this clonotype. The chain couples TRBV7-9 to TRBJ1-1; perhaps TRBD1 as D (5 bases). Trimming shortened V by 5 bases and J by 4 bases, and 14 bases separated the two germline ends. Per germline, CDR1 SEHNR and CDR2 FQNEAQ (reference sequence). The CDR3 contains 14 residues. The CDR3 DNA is TGTGCCAGCAGCCCAGGGACCCCGGGCACTGAAGCTTTCTTT. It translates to CASSPGTPGTEAFF.

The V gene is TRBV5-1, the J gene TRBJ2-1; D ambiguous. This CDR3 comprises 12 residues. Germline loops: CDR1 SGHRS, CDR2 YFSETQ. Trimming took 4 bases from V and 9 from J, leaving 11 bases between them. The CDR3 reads CASSPESGEQFF. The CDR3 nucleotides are TGCGCCAGCAGCCCAGAGTCGGGTGAGCAGTTCTTC. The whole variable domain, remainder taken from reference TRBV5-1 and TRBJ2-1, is KAGVTQTPRYLIKTRGQQVTLSCSPISGHRSVSWYQQTPGQGLQFLFEYFSETQRNKGNFPGRFSGRQFSNSRSEMNVSTLELGDSALYLCASSPESGEQFFGPGTRLTVL.

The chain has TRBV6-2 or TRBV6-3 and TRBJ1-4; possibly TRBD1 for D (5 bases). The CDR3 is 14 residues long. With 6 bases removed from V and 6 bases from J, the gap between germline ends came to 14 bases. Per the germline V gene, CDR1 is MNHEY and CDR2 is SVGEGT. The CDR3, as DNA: TGTGCCAGCAGACGGCGGGGACTTTATGAAAAACTGTTTTTT. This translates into CASRRRGLYEKLFF.

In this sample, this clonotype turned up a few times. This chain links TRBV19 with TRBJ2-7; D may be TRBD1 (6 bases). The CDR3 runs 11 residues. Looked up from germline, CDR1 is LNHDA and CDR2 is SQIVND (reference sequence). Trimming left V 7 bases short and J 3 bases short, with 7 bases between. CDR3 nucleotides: TGTGCCAGTATACAGGGCTACGAGCAGTACGTC. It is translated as CASIQGYEQYV.